This TCR beta chain was captured in a study of T cells in Graves' hyperthyroidism and ophthalmopathy. Turning to the study itself: Blood was drawn when the patient was first diagnosed and still untreated.

Aged 18 to 65, the patients had hyperthyroidism that was newly diagnosed and had lasted under 2 months. Every diagnosis used clinical symptoms, serum thyroxine and TRAb, thyroid ultrasound and orbital computed tomography. Fresh 10 ml peripheral blood yielded PBMCs. RNA transcripts were the template for amplifying TCR beta CDR3 regions. During a first-round RT-PCR of the TCR CDR3, the HTBI primer set was used. One entry per CDR3 protein results from TCRdb running MiXCR on the multiplex PCR reads. The table has a few hundred thousand distinct CDR3 sequences, approximately 15% seen once. This CDR3 spans 13 amino acids. Germline CDR1 SGHVS, CDR2 FQNEAQ. V was shortened by 5 bases and J by 4 bases, with 9 bases between the two germline ends.

This chain connects TRBV7-8 to TRBJ2-4, with unresolved D. The material sequenced was blood. This receptor was identified in a woman aged 25 to 39 with Graves' hyperthyroidism. CDR3 sequence reads: CASSPPRKNIQYF. The CDR3 DNA is TGTGCCAGCAGCCCCCCCAGAAAAAACATTCAGTACTTC.